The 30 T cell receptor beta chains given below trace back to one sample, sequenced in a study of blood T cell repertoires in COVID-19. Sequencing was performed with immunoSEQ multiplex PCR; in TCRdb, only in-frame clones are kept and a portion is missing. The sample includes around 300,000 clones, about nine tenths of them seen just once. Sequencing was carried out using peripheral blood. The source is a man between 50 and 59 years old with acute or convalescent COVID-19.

CDR3 region: CASSLDSSYGYTF. In nucleotides, the CDR3 is TGCGCCAGCAGCCTGGACAGCTCCTATGGCTACACCTTC. V is TRBV5-1 and J is TRBJ1-2, with TRBD1 as a possible D gene (6 bases). Germline CDR1 reads SGHRS; CDR2 reads YFSETQ. V gave up 4 bases and J gave up 4 bases, with 11 bases separating them. This CDR3 has 13 residues.

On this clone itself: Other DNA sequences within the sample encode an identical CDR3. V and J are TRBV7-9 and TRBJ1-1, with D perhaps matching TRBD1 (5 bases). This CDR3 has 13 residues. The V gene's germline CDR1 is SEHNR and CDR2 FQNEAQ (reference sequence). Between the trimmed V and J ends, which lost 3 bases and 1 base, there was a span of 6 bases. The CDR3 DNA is TGTGCCAGCAGCTTCGGGGGGAACACTGAAGCTTTCTTT. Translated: CASSFGGNTEAFF.

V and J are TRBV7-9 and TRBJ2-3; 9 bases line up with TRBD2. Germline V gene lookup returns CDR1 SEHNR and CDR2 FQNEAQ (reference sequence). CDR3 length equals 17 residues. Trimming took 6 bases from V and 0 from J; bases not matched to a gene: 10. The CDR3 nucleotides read TGTGCCAGCAGTATAGGGAGCGGGGGGCCTAGCACAGATACGCAGTATTTT. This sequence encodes CASSIGSGGPSTDTQYF.

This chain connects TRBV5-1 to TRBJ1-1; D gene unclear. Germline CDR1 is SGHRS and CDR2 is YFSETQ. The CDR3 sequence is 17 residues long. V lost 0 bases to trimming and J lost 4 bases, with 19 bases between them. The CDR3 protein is CASSLGWLGGWFTEAFF. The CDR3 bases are TGCGCCAGCAGCTTGGGTTGGTTGGGAGGGTGGTTCACTGAAGCTTTCTTT.

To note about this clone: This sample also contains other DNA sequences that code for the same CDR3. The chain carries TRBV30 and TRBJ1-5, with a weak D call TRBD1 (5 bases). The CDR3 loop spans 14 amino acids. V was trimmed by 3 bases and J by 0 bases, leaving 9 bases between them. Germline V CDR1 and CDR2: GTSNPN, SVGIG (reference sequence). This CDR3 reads CAWRDSYSNQPQHF. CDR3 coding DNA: TGTGCCTGGAGAGACAGCTATAGCAATCAGCCCCAGCATTTT.

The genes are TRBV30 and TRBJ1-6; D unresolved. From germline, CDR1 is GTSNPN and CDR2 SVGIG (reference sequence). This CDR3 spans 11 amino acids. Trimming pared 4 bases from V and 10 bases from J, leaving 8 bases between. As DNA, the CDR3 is TGTGCCTGGAAGCTTGCCTCACCCCTCCACTTT. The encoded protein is CAWKLASPLHF. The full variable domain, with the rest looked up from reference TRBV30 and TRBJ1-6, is SQTIHQWPATLVQPVGSPLSLECTVEGTSNPNLYWYRQAAGRGLQLLFYSVGIGQISSEVPQNLSASRPQDRQFILSSKKLLLSDSGFYLCAWKLASPLHFGNGTRLTVT.

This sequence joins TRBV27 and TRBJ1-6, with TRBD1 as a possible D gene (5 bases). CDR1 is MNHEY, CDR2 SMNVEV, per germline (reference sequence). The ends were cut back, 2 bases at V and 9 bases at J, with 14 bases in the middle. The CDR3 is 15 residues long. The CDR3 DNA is TGTGCCAGCAGTTTAGTACTGGGGCTGGGTTCACCCCTCCACTTT. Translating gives CASSLVLGLGSPLHF.

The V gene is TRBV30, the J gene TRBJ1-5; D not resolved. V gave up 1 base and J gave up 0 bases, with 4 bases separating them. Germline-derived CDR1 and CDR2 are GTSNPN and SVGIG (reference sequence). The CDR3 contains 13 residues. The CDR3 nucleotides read TGTGCCTGGAGTGCCGGTAGCAATCAGCCCCAGCATTTT. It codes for CAWSAGSNQPQHF. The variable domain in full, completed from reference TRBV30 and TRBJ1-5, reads SQTIHQWPATLVQPVGSPLSLECTVEGTSNPNLYWYRQAAGRGLQLLFYSVGIGQISSEVPQNLSASRPQDRQFILSSKKLLLSDSGFYLCAWSAGSNQPQHFGDGTRLSIL.

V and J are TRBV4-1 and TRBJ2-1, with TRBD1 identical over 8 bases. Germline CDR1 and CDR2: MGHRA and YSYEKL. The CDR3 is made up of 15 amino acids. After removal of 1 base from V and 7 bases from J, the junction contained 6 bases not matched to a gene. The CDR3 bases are TGCGCCAGCAGCCAAGCCATACAGGGGGAAAATGAGCAGTTCTTC. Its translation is CASSQAIQGENEQFF.

The CDR3, as DNA: TGTGCCAGCAGCTTAGGCCTCCGGGACAGGGGAGAAGCTTTCTTT. This translates into CASSLGLRDRGEAFF. J is TRBJ1-1 and V is TRBV7-9; 10 bases match TRBD1. Germline V gene data show CDR1 as SEHNR and CDR2 as FQNEAQ (reference sequence). J was trimmed by 8 bases and V by 1 base; bases with no gene match: 7. The CDR3 has 15 residues.

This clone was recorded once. The CDR3 DNA is TGTGCCAGCAGCCCAACAGGGATGAACACTGAAGCTTTCTTT. Its translation is CASSPTGMNTEAFF. V is TRBV11-3 and J is TRBJ1-1; weak D call: TRBD1 (6 bases). The ends were cut back, 5 bases at V and 0 bases at J, with 10 bases in the middle. This CDR3 is 14 amino acids long. CDR1 SGHNT and CDR2 YENEEA come from the germline V gene.

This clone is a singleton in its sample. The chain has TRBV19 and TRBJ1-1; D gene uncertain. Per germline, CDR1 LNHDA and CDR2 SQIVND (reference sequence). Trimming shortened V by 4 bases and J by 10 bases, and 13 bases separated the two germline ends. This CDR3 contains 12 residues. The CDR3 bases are TGTGCCAGTAGTAAGCGGGGAGAGGTAGCTTTCTTT. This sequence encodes CASSKRGEVAFF. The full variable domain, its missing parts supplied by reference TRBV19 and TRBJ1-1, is DGGITQSPKYLFRKEGQNVTLSCEQNLNHDAMYWYRQDPGQGLRLIYYSQIVNDFQKGDIAEGYSVSREKKESFPLTVTSAQKNPTAFYLCASSKRGEVAFFGQGTRLTVV.

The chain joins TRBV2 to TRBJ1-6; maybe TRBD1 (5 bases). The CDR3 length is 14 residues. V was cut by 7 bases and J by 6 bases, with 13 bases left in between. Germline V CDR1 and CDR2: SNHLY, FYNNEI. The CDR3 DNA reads TGTGCCAGCACTGGGCAGGGTTCTAATTCACCCCTCCACTTT. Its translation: CASTGQGSNSPLHF.

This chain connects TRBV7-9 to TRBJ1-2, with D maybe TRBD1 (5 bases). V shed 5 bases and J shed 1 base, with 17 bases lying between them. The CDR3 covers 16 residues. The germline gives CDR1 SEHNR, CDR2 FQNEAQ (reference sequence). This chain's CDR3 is CASSPGGTQLNYGYTF. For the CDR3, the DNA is TGTGCCAGCAGCCCCGGGGGGACGCAACTTAACTATGGCTACACCTTC.

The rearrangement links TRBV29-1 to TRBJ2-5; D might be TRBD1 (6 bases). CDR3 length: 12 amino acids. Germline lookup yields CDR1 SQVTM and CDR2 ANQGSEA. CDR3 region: CSSGALGETQYF. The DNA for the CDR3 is TGCAGTTCAGGGGCCTTGGGGGAGACCCAGTACTTC.

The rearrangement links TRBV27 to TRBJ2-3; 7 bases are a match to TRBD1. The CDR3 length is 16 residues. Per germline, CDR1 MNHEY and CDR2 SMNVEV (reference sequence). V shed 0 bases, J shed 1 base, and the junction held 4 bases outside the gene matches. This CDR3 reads CASSLSRGLGTDTQYF. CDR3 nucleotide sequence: TGTGCCAGCAGTTTATCTAGGGGGCTGGGCACAGATACGCAGTATTTT.

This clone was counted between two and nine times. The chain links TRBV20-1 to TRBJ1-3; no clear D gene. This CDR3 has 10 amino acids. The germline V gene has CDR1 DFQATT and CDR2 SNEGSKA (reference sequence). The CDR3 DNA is TGCGCGCGGAGTGGAAACACCATATATTTT. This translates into CARSGNTIYF.

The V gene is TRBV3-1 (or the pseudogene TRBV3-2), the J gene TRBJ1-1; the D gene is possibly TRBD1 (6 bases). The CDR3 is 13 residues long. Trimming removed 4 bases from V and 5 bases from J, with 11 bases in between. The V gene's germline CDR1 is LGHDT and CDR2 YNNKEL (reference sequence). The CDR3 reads CASSLQGGTEAFF. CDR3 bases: TGTGCCAGCAGCCTACAGGGTGGGACTGAAGCTTTCTTT.

CDR3 loop: CASSPSSLVRDTQYF. The DNA of the CDR3 is TGTGCCAGCAGCCCCTCCTCTCTAGTGCGGGATACGCAGTATTTT. The genes are TRBV7-6 and TRBJ2-3, with unresolved D. Germline-derived CDR1 and CDR2 are SGHVS and FNYEAQ. The CDR3 spans 15 residues. Trimming stripped 5 bases from V and 6 bases from J, with 18 bases between.

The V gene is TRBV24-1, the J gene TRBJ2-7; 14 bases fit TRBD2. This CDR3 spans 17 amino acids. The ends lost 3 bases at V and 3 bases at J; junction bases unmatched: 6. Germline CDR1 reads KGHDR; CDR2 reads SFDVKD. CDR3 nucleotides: TGTGCCACCAGTGATGGGACTAGCGGGGGAGGATTCTACGAGCAGTACTTC. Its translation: CATSDGTSGGGFYEQYF.

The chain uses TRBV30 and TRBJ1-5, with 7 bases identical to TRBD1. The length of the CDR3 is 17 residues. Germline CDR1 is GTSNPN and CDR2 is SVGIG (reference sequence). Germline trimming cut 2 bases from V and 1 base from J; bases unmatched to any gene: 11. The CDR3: CAWSPYLGQESNQPQHF. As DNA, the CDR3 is TGTGCCTGGAGTCCCTACCTAGGACAGGAAAGCAATCAGCCCCAGCATTTT.

CDR3 amino acids: CATSWTGTGELFF. As DNA, the CDR3 is TGTGCCACCAGCTGGACAGGGACCGGGGAGCTGTTTTTT. The chain uses TRBV24-1 and TRBJ2-2; 8 nucleotides match TRBD1. This CDR3 has 13 residues. Germline loops: CDR1 KGHDR, CDR2 SFDVKD. Trimming at V came to 7 bases and at J to 5 bases, leaving 2 bases not matched to a gene.

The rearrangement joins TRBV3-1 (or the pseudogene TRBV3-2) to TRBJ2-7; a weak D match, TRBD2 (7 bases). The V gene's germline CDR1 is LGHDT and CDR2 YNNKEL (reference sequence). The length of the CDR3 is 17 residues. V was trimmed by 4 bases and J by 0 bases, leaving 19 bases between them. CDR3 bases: TGTGCCAGCAGCCTCCGCGGGGGCCCTAGAACCTCCTACGAGCAGTACTTC. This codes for CASSLRGGPRTSYEQYF.

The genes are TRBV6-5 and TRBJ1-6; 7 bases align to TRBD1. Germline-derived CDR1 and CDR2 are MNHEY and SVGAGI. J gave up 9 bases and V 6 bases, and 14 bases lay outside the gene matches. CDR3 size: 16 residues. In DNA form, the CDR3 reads TGTGCCAGCAGGTACGAGGTACAGGGGAGATCTTCACCCCTCCACTTT. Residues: CASRYEVQGRSSPLHF.

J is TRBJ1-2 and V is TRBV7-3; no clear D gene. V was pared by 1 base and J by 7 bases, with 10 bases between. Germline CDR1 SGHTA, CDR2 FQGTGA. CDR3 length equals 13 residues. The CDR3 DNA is TGTGCCAGCAGCTTAAGCAGGTCTGGTGGCTACACCTTC. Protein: CASSLSRSGGYTF.

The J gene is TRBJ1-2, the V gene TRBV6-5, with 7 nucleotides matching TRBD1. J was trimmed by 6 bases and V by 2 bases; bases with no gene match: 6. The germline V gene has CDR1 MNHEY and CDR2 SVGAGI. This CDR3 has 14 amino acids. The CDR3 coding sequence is TGTGCCAGCAGTTACCTACAGGGGATCGATGGCTACACCTTC. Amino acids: CASSYLQGIDGYTF.

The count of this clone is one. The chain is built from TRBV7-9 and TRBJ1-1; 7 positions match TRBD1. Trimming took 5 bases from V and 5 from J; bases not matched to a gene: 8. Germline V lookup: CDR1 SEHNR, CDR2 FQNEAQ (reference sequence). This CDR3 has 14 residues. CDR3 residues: CASSPSGRGTEAFF. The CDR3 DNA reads TGTGCCAGCAGCCCCTCAGGCAGGGGGACTGAAGCTTTCTTT.

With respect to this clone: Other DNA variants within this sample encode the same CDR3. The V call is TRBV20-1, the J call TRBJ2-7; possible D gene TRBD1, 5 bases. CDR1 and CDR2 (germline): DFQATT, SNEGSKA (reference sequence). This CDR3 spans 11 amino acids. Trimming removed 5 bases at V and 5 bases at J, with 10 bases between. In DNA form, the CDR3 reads TGCAGTGCTCGGTCAGGGCACGAGCAGTACTTC. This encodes CSARSGHEQYF.

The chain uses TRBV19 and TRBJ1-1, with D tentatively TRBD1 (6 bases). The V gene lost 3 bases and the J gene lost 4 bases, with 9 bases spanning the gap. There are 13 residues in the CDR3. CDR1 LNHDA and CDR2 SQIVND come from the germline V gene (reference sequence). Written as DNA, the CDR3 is TGTGCCAGTAGTATCCGGGACACCACTGAAGCTTTCTTT. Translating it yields CASSIRDTTEAFF.

The CDR3 reads CATSPKGLLWQFF. As DNA, the CDR3 is TGTGCCACCAGCCCAAAGGGACTGCTGTGGCAGTTCTTC. The chain carries TRBV15 and TRBJ2-1; D is possibly TRBD2 (6 bases). CDR3 size: 13 residues. The germline gives CDR1 LNHNV, CDR2 YYDKDF (reference sequence). V gave up 5 bases and J gave up 12 bases, with 17 bases separating them.